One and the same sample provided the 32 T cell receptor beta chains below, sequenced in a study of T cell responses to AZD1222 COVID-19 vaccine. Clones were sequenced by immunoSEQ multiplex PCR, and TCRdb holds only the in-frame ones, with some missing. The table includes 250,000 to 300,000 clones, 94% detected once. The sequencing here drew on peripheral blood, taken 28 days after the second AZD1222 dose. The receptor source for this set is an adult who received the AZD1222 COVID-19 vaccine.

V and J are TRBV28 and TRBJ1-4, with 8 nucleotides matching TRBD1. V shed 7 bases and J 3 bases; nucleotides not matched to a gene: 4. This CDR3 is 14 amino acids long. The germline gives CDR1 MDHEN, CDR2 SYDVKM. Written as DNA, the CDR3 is TGTGCCAGCACCGACAGGGGCTCTAATGAAAAACTGTTTTTT. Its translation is CASTDRGSNEKLFF.

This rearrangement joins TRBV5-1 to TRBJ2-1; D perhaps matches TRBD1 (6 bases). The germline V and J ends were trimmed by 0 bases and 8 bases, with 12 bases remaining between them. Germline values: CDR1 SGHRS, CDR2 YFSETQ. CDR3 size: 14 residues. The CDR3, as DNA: TGCGCCAGCAGCTTGGCCACCCCAGGGGATGAGCAGTTCTTC. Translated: CASSLATPGDEQFF.

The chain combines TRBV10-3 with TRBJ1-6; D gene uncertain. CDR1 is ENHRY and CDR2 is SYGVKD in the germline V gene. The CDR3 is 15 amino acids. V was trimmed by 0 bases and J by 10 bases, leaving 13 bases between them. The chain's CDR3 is CAISESPGDESPLHF. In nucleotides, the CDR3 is TGTGCCATCAGTGAGTCCCCCGGGGATGAGTCACCCCTCCACTTT.

The CDR3 DNA reads as TGTGCCAGCAGCCCCGGTGCAGGCATATTCTTC. Amino acid sequence: CASSPGAGIFF. The V and J genes are TRBV7-3 and TRBJ2-1; D is unclear. Trimming left V 5 bases short and J 16 bases short, with 15 bases between. CDR1 is SGHTA and CDR2 is FQGTGA in the germline V gene. This CDR3 spans 11 amino acids.

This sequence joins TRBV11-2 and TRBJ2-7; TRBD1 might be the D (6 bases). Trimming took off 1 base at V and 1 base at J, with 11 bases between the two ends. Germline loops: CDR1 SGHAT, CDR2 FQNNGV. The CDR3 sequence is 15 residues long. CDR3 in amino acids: CASSLGRTASYEQYF. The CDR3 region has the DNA TGTGCCAGCAGCTTAGGTCGGACAGCTTCCTACGAGCAGTACTTC.

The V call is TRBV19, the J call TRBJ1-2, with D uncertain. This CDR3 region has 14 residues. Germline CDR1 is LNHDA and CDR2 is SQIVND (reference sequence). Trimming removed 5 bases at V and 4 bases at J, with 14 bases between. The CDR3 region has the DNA TGTGCCAGTAGTGACAAGACGGCGGTCTATGGCTACACCTTC. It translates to CASSDKTAVYGYTF.

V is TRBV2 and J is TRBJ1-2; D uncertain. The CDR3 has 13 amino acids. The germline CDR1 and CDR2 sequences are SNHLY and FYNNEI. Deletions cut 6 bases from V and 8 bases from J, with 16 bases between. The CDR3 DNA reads TGTGCCAGCAGCCTCCAGCGTGATGAGGGCTACACCTTC. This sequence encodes CASSLQRDEGYTF. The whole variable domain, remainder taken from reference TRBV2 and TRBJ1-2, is EPEVTQTPSHQVTQMGQEVILRCVPISNHLYFYWYRQILGQKVEFLVSFYNNEISEKSEIFDDQFSVERPDGSNFTLKIRSTKLEDSAMYFCASSLQRDEGYTFGSGTRLTVV.

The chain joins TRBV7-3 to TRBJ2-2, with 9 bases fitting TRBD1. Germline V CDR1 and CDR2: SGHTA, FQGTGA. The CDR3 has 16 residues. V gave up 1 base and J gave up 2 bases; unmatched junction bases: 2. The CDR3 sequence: CASSLMGQGNTGELFF. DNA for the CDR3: TGTGCCAGCAGCTTAATGGGACAGGGTAACACCGGGGAGCTGTTTTTT. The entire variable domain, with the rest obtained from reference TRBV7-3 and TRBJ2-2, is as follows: GAGVSQTPSNKVTEKGKYVELRCDPISGHTALYWYRQSLGQGPEFLIYFQGTGAADDSGLPNDRFFAVRPEGSVSTLKIQRTERGDSAVYLCASSLMGQGNTGELFFGEGSRLTVL.

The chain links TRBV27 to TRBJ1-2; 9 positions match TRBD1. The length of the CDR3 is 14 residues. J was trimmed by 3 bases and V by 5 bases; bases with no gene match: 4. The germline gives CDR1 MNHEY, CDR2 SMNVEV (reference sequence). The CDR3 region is CASSPDRGYYGYTF. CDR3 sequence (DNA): TGTGCCAGCAGTCCCGACAGGGGGTACTATGGCTACACCTTC.

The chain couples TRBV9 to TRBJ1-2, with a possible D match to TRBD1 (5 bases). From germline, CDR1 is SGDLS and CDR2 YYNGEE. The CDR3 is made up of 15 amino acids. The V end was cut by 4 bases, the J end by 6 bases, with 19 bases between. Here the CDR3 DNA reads TGTGCCAGCAGCCCGAGTAATAGCAGGGTCGATGGCTACACCTTC. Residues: CASSPSNSRVDGYTF. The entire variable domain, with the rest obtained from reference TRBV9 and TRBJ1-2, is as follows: DSGVTQTPKHLITATGQRVTLRCSPRSGDLSVYWYQQSLDQGLQFLIQYYNGEERAKGNILERFSAQQFPDLHSELNLSSLELGDSALYFCASSPSNSRVDGYTFGSGTRLTVV.

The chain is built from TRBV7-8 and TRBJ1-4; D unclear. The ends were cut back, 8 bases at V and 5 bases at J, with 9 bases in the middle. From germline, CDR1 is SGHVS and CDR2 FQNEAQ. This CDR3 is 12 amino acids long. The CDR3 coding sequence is TGTGCCAGCGCGGACGGGAATGAAAAACTGTTTTTT. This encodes CASADGNEKLFF.

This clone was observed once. CDR3 amino acids: CASSYREGLNTEAFF. The CDR3 DNA follows: TGTGCCAGCAGTTACAGGGAGGGGTTGAACACTGAAGCTTTCTTT. This rearrangement joins TRBV6-5 to TRBJ1-1; D may be TRBD1 (5 bases). CDR3 length: 15 residues. The V gene's germline CDR1 is MNHEY and CDR2 SVGAGI. Trimming took off 2 bases at V and 0 bases at J, with 10 bases between the two ends.

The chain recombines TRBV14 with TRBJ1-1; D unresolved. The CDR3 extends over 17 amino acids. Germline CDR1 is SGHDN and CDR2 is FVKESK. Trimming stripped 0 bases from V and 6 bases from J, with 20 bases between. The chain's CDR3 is CASSQDYPPRPPAEAFF. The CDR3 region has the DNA TGTGCCAGCAGCCAAGACTACCCGCCCAGGCCCCCCGCTGAAGCTTTCTTT. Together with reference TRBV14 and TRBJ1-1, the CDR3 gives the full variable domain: EAGVTQFPSHSVIEKGQTVTLRCDPISGHDNLYWYRRVMGKEIKFLLHFVKESKQDESGMPNNRFLAERTGGTYSTLKVQPAELEDSGVYFCASSQDYPPRPPAEAFFGQGTRLTVV.

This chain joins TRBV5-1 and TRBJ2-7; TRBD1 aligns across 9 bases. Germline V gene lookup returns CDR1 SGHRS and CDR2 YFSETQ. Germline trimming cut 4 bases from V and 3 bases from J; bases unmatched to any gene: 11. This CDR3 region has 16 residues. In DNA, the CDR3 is TGCGCCAGCAGCAAACTAAGCGGGACAGGGAACTACGAGCAGTACTTC. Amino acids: CASSKLSGTGNYEQYF. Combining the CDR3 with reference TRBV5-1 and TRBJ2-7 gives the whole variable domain KAGVTQTPRYLIKTRGQQVTLSCSPISGHRSVSWYQQTPGQGLQFLFEYFSETQRNKGNFPGRFSGRQFSNSRSEMNVSTLELGDSALYLCASSKLSGTGNYEQYFGPGTRLTVT.

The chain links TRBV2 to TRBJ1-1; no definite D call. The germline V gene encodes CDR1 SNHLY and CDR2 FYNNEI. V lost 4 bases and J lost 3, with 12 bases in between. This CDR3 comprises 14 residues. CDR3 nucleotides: TGTGCCAGCAGTGCTGGAGCCGGCTACACTGAAGCTTTCTTT. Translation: CASSAGAGYTEAFF.

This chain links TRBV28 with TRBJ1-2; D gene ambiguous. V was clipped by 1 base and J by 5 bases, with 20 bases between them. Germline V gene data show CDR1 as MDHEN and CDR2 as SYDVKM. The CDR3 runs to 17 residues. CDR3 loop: CASSLSGWGRNSYGYTF. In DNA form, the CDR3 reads TGTGCCAGCAGTTTATCGGGGTGGGGAAGAAACAGTTATGGCTACACCTTC.

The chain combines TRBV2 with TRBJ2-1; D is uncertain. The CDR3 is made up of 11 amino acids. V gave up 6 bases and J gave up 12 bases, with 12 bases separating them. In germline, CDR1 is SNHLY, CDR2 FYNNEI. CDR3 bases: TGTGCCAGCAGGGCGAAGGTTAGGCAGTTCTTC. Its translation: CASRAKVRQFF.

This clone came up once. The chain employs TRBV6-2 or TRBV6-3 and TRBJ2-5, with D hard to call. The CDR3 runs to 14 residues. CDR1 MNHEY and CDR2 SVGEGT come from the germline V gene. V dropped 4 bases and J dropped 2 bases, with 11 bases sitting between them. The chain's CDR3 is CASSSRLGQETQYF. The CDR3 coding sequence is TGTGCCAGCAGTTCCAGACTCGGACAAGAGACCCAGTACTTC.

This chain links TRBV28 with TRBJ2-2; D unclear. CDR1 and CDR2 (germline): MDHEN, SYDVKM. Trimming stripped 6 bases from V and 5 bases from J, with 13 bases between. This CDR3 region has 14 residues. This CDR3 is CASRYLMGTGELFF. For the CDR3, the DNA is TGTGCCAGCAGATATCTCATGGGTACCGGGGAGCTGTTTTTT.

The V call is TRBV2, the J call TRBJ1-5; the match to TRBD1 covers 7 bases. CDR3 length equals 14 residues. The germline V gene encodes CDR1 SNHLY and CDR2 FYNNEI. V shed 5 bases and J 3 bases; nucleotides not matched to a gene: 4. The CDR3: CASSLTGYNQPQHF. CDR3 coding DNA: TGTGCCAGCAGTCTGACAGGGTACAATCAGCCCCAGCATTTT.

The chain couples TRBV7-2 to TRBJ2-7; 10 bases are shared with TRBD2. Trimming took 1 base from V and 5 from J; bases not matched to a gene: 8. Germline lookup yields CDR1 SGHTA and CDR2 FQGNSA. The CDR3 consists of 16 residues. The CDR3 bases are TGTGCCAGCAGCTTAGGTCGGCTAGCGGGAGTGAACGAGCAGTACTTC. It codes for CASSLGRLAGVNEQYF.

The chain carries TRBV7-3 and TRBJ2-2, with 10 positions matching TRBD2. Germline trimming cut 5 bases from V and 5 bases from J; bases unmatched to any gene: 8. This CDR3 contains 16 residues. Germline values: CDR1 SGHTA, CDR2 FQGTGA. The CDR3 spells CASSPPVAGGTGELFF. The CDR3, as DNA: TGTGCCAGCAGCCCACCGGTAGCGGGAGGAACCGGGGAGCTGTTTTTT.

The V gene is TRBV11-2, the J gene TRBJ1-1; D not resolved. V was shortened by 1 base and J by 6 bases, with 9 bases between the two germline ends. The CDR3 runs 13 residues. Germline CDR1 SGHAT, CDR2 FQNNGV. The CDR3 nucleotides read TGTGCCAGCAGCTTAGGGCGGGCGGCTGAAGCTTTCTTT. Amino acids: CASSLGRAAEAFF.

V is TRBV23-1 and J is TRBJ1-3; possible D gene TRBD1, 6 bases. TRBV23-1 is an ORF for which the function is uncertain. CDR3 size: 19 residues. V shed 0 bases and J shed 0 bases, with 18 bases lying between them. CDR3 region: CASSQSARTDPFSGNTIYF. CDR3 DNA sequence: TGCGCCAGCAGTCAATCGGCTAGGACAGACCCTTTCTCTGGAAACACCATATATTTT.

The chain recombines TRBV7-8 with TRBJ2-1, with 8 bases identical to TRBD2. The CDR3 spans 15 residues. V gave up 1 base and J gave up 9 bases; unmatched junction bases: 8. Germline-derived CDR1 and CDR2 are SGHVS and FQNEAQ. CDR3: CASSLVDSGVTEQFF. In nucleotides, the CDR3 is TGTGCCAGCAGCTTAGTAGATAGCGGGGTGACTGAGCAGTTCTTC.

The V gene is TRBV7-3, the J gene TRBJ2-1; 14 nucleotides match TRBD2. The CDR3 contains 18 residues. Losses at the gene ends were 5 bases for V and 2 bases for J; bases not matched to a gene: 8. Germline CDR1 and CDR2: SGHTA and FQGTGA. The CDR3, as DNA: TGTGCCAGCAGCCCCGGGACTAGCGGGAGTAACACCTACAATGAGCAGTTCTTC. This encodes CASSPGTSGSNTYNEQFF.

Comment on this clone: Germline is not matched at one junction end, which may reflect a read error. The CDR3 DNA follows: TGCGCCAGCAGCCAGAGGGGGGGGCCCACAGATACGCAGTGTTTT. Its translation: CASSQRGGPTDTQCF. V gene TRBV4-1 combines with J gene TRBJ2-3; weak D call: TRBD2 (7 bases). Germline CDR1 and CDR2: MGHRA and YSYEKL. The CDR3 has 15 amino acids.

The CDR3 coding sequence is TGTGCCAGTACGGACTCAGGGGGGGTTTTAAGCAATCAGCCCCAGCATTTT. It yields the protein CASTDSGGVLSNQPQHF. The genes are TRBV19 and TRBJ1-5; 7 positions match TRBD1. Germline V lookup: CDR1 LNHDA, CDR2 SQIVND (reference sequence). The length of the CDR3 is 17 residues. Trimming cost V 7 bases and J 1 base; bases outside gene matches: 13.

The CDR3 DNA reads as TGCGCCAGCAGCTTGGAGTGGGTCGGACAGGGTGGCACCGGGGAGCTGTTTTTT. It encodes CASSLEWVGQGGTGELFF. V usage is TRBV5-1 and J usage is TRBJ2-2; 8 nucleotides line up with TRBD1. With 0 bases clipped from V and 4 bases from J, the junction kept 11 bases outside the gene matches. The CDR3 extends over 18 amino acids. Germline values: CDR1 SGHRS, CDR2 YFSETQ.

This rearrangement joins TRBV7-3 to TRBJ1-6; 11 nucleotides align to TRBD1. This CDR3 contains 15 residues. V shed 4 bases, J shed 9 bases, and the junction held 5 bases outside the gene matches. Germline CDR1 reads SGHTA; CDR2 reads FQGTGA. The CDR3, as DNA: TGTGCCAGCAGCTGGACAGGGGGCGAGGGTTCACCCCTCCACTTT. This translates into CASSWTGGEGSPLHF.

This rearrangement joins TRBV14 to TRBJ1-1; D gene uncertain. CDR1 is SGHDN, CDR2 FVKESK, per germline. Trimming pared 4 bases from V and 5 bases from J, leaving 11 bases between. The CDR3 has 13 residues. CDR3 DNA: TGTGCCAGCAGCCTCCGCCCGGTAACTGAAGCTTTCTTT. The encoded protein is CASSLRPVTEAFF.

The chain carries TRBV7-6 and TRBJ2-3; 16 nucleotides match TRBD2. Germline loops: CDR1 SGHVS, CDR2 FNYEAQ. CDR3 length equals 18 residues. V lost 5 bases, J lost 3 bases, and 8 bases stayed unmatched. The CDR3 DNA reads TGTGCCAGCAGCACGGGGACTAGCGGGGGGGATAGGACAGATACGCAGTATTTT. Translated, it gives CASSTGTSGGDRTDTQYF.